This TCR beta chain was recovered during a study of blood T cell repertoires in COVID-19. V gave up 6 bases and J gave up 6 bases; unmatched junction bases: 12. Germline V gene lookup returns CDR1 SGHRS and CDR2 YFSETQ. CDR3 length: 16 amino acids. Only in-frame clones appear in the TCRdb table, and some are missing; sequencing was by immunoSEQ multiplex PCR. Of about 90,000 clones detected, approximately 78% appear once; the ten largest clones hold roughly an eighth. The specimen was peripheral blood. The chain carries TRBV5-1 and TRBJ1-4, with 9 nucleotides matching TRBD1. This TCR came from a human donor in a cohort sampled during active COVID-19. This CDR3 reads CASTRTTGGYDEKLFF. The CDR3 DNA reads as TGCGCCAGCACCCGAACGACAGGGGGATATGATGAAAAACTGTTTTTT.